Presented here are 25 T cell receptor beta chains from one specimen sequenced in a study of T cell changes during pregnancy in multiple sclerosis. The protocol was immunoSEQ multiplex PCR, while the TCRdb copy is restricted to in-frame clones and leaves out a portion. The table lists 50,000 to 60,000 clones, about nine tenths of them singletons. The starting material was CD4+ T cells from peripheral blood mononuclear cells, obtained in the second trimester of pregnancy. These receptor sequences come from a female donor with multiple sclerosis, enrolled in a pregnancy study.

This sequence joins TRBV4-1 and TRBJ2-5; perhaps TRBD1 as D (6 bases). Trimming left V 0 bases short and J 2 bases short, with 10 bases between. Germline assignment: CDR1 MGHRA and CDR2 YSYEKL. This CDR3 comprises 15 residues. The DNA for the CDR3 is TGCGCCAGCAGCCAAGATATCGGACAGCAAGAGACCCAGTACTTC. Amino acid sequence: CASSQDIGQQETQYF.

The chain couples TRBV30 to TRBJ2-2; D perhaps matches TRBD1 (6 bases). This CDR3 has 14 amino acids. Germline V CDR1 and CDR2: GTSNPN, SVGIG (reference sequence). Trimming cost V 0 bases and J 6 bases, with 11 bases left between them. CDR3 in amino acids: CAWSVIQGAGELFF. Written as DNA, the CDR3 is TGTGCCTGGAGTGTCATACAGGGAGCCGGGGAGCTGTTTTTT.

The J gene is TRBJ2-7, the V gene TRBV6-6, with 8 positions matching TRBD2. The CDR3 totals 14 residues. Trimming at V came to 6 bases and at J to 2 bases, leaving 6 bases not matched to a gene. Germline V lookup: CDR1 MNHNY, CDR2 SVGAGI (reference sequence). As DNA, the CDR3 is TGTGCCAGCAGCCACGGGGGGGCCCCCTACGAGCAGTACTTC. Protein product: CASSHGGAPYEQYF.

This rearrangement joins TRBV2 to TRBJ2-2; 9 bases match TRBD1. V gave up 8 bases and J gave up 5 bases; unmatched junction bases: 9. This CDR3 has 15 residues. CDR1 SNHLY and CDR2 FYNNEI come from the germline V gene. As DNA, the CDR3 is TGTGCCAGCGGACTTAAGGGACAGGGAACCGGGGAGCTGTTTTTT. Translating it yields CASGLKGQGTGELFF.

This clone turned up a few times. CDR3 amino acids: CASSLDVRGEQFF. The CDR3 DNA is TGTGCCAGCAGCTTAGACGTACGGGGTGAGCAGTTCTTC. The V gene is TRBV7-3, the J gene TRBJ2-1, with D possibly TRBD2 on 5 matching bases. CDR1 and CDR2 from the germline V gene are SGHTA and FQGTGA. V was shortened by 2 bases and J by 9 bases, with 11 bases between the two germline ends. The CDR3 has 13 amino acids.

The CDR3 reads CASSILASGGASDTQYF. The CDR3 region has the DNA TGTGCCAGTAGTATCTTAGCTAGCGGGGGGGCATCAGATACGCAGTATTTT. This chain joins TRBV19 and TRBJ2-3; 12 bases map to TRBD2. This CDR3 has 17 amino acids. Germline CDR1 reads LNHDA; CDR2 reads SQIVND (reference sequence). J gave up 4 bases and V 3 bases, and 8 bases lay outside the gene matches.

The V and J genes are TRBV4-1 and TRBJ1-2; TRBD1 matches at 9 bases. Per germline, CDR1 MGHRA and CDR2 YSYEKL. J gave up 6 bases and V 4 bases, and 9 bases lay outside the gene matches. This CDR3 region has 15 residues. CDR3 DNA: TGCGCCAGCAGCCCACTGGGACAGGGAAAAAATGGCTACACCTTC. As protein: CASSPLGQGKNGYTF.

This clone has only a few counts. This chain links TRBV2 with TRBJ1-2; D remains unclear. Per the germline V gene, CDR1 is SNHLY and CDR2 is FYNNEI. This CDR3 has 12 residues. V was trimmed by 3 bases and J by 6 bases, leaving 8 bases between them. CDR3 coding DNA: TGTGCCAGCAGTGAGTCCAGTGATGGCTACACCTTC. It specifies CASSESSDGYTF.

The CDR3 region has the DNA TGTGCCAGCAGCGCCAGGGTCACGATCTCTGGAAACACCATATATTTT. It specifies CASSARVTISGNTIYF. The chain employs TRBV5-6 and TRBJ1-3, with TRBD1 as a possible D gene (5 bases). With 4 bases removed from V and 0 bases from J, the gap between germline ends came to 14 bases. The germline gives CDR1 SGHDT, CDR2 YYEEEE. This CDR3 contains 16 residues.

The chain has TRBV28 and TRBJ2-3, with 12 bases matching TRBD2. Germline lookup yields CDR1 MDHEN and CDR2 SYDVKM. The CDR3 sequence is 15 residues long. Losses at the gene ends were 5 bases for V and 6 bases for J; bases not matched to a gene: 6. The CDR3 nucleotides read TGTGCCAGCAGTACTCTAGCGGGGGGGCTGGATACGCAGTATTTT. Translation gives CASSTLAGGLDTQYF.

A word on this clone: At the DNA level, this CDR3 is encoded by other sequences in the same sample as well. J is TRBJ1-3 and V is TRBV5-1; D possibly corresponds to TRBD1 (5 bases). In germline, CDR1 is SGHRS, CDR2 YFSETQ. The CDR3 is 16 residues long. Trimming stripped 0 bases from V and 0 bases from J, with 10 bases between. Here the CDR3 DNA reads TGCGCCAGCAGCTTGGAAGGGGCCGGCTCTGGAAACACCATATATTTT. Residues: CASSLEGAGSGNTIYF.

The CDR3 loop is CAISTGEHTEAFF. The CDR3 DNA follows: TGTGCCATCAGCACAGGGGAACACACTGAAGCTTTCTTT. This chain joins TRBV10-3 and TRBJ1-1; TRBD1 agrees at 7 bases. Germline assignment: CDR1 ENHRY and CDR2 SYGVKD. This CDR3 has 13 residues. Trimming cost V 6 bases and J 3 bases; bases outside gene matches: 4.

This clone was detected once. This chain joins TRBV27 and TRBJ2-2; 9 bases align to TRBD1. J gave up 4 bases and V 4 bases, and 10 bases lay outside the gene matches. Germline CDR1 and CDR2: MNHEY and SMNVEV (reference sequence). The CDR3 has 17 amino acids. CDR3 sequence (DNA): TGTGCCAGCAGTTCTCGTCCCGGGACAGGGTCCACCGGGGAGCTGTTTTTT. Its protein product is CASSSRPGTGSTGELFF.

V usage is TRBV28 and J usage is TRBJ1-6; D not resolved. The CDR3 length is 13 residues. Germline values: CDR1 MDHEN, CDR2 SYDVKM. Trimming took 9 bases from V and 10 from J, leaving 16 bases between them. For the CDR3, the DNA is TGTGCCAGTGGCCGGGAGAGTGACTCACCCCTCCACTTT. Translating it yields CASGRESDSPLHF. Full variable domain (remainder filled in from reference TRBV28 and TRBJ1-6): DVKVTQSSRYLVKRTGEKVFLECVQDMDHENMFWYRQDPGLGLRLIYFSYDVKMKEKGDIPEGYSVSREKKERFSLILESASTNQTSMYLCASGRESDSPLHFGNGTRLTVT.

This clone is a singleton in its sample. The CDR3 nucleotides read TGTGCCAGCCGAGTCCCCAACTATGGCTACACCTTC. This translates into CASRVPNYGYTF. This chain connects TRBV28 to TRBJ1-2; no clear D. Trimming removed 8 bases at V and 2 bases at J, with 9 bases between. In germline, CDR1 is MDHEN, CDR2 SYDVKM. This CDR3 region has 12 residues.

DNA for the CDR3: TGTGCCAGCAGCGTAGACCAGGCCTCCTACGAGCAGTACTTC. Its protein is CASSVDQASYEQYF. The chain combines TRBV9 with TRBJ2-7; D gene unclear. Germline loops: CDR1 SGDLS, CDR2 YYNGEE. The CDR3 is 14 residues long. Trimming shortened V by 0 bases and J by 0 bases, and 7 bases separated the two germline ends.

The chain carries TRBV6-4 and TRBJ1-3; D remains unclear. This CDR3 comprises 17 residues. Between the trimmed V and J ends, which lost 11 bases and 2 bases, there was a span of 25 bases. Looked up from germline, CDR1 is MRHNA and CDR2 is SNTAGT. The CDR3 bases are TGTGCCCTCCATTCCCCCCCCTCGGGAGAGACTGGAAACACCATATATTTT. This gives the protein CALHSPPSGETGNTIYF.

This chain joins TRBV6-1 and TRBJ1-2; 7 nucleotides match TRBD1. The CDR3 length is 14 residues. J gave up 7 bases and V 6 bases, and 11 bases lay outside the gene matches. CDR1 and CDR2 (germline): MNHNS, SASEGT. CDR3 DNA sequence: TGTGCCAGCAGATCAGCCGGGACAGCTTTTGGCTACACCTTC. It codes for CASRSAGTAFGYTF.

V and J are TRBV6-1 and TRBJ1-2; 11 positions agree with TRBD1. Looked up from germline, CDR1 is MNHNS and CDR2 is SASEGT. The CDR3 contains 13 residues. V shed 10 bases and J 8 bases; nucleotides not matched to a gene: 9. CDR3 nucleotide sequence: TGTGCCACCTCAGGACAGGGGGCAATCGGCTACACCTTC. Amino acids: CATSGQGAIGYTF.

The CDR3: CASSQDPLAFEQYF. The CDR3 DNA is TGCGCCAGCAGCCAAGATCCCCTAGCGTTCGAGCAGTACTTC. This chain joins TRBV4-1 and TRBJ2-7; maybe TRBD2 (6 bases). This CDR3 is built from 14 residues. Germline V gives CDR1 MGHRA, CDR2 YSYEKL. Trimming left V 0 bases short and J 6 bases short, with 12 bases between.

The chain employs TRBV5-6 and TRBJ2-7; D possibly corresponds to TRBD2 (6 bases). Germline CDR1 is SGHDT and CDR2 is YYEEEE. The ends were cut back, 4 bases at V and 0 bases at J, with 14 bases in the middle. This CDR3 is 15 amino acids long. Written as DNA, the CDR3 is TGTGCCAGCAGCGCCCTCCTAGCGAGCTCCTACGAGCAGTACTTC. The encoded protein is CASSALLASSYEQYF.

The J gene is TRBJ1-6, the V gene TRBV7-2, with D possibly TRBD1 on 6 matching bases. V lost 5 bases and J 6 bases, leaving 11 bases between the germline ends. This CDR3 is 14 amino acids long. CDR1 and CDR2 (germline): SGHTA, FQGNSA. The CDR3 protein is CASSPRTANSPLHF. In nucleotides, the CDR3 is TGTGCCAGCAGCCCGCGGACAGCTAATTCACCCCTCCACTTT.

About this clone itself: One junction end disagrees with the germline gene, perhaps due to a read error. V is TRBV25-1 and J is TRBJ1-1; 7 bases are shared with TRBD1. Germline V gene sequence: CDR1 MGHDK, CDR2 SYGVNS. The CDR3 has 16 residues. The CDR3 sequence is CASIPRGGKTRTVAFF. The CDR3 DNA reads TGTGCCAGCATCCCCCGAGGGGGCAAGACGCGAACTGTAGCTTTCTTT.

This clone was seen a single time. DNA for the CDR3: TGCGCCAGCAGCTCCCGAGGGGGGAGAGACAGGGGGCCTGGCTACACCTTC. Protein: CASSSRGGRDRGPGYTF. The rearrangement joins TRBV5-1 to TRBJ1-2, with 10 nucleotides matching TRBD1. The CDR3 has 17 amino acids. The J segment lost 7 bases and the V segment lost 3 bases, leaving 15 bases of the junction unmatched. The germline CDR1 and CDR2 sequences are SGHRS and YFSETQ.

The chain has TRBV6-5 and TRBJ1-6, with 8 positions matching TRBD1. The junction had 8 bases not matched to a gene; V was cut back by 6 bases and J by 10 bases. This CDR3 has 14 residues. Germline V gene sequence: CDR1 MNHEY, CDR2 SVGAGI. As DNA, the CDR3 is TGTGCCAGCAGGATTGGACAGGGCCTCTCACCCCTCCACTTT. It encodes CASRIGQGLSPLHF.